A single sample gave rise to the 5 T cell receptor beta chains below, sequenced in a study of a mutant IDH1 vaccine in newly diagnosed glioma. TCRdb's copy holds only in-frame clones and misses some; the assay was immunoSEQ multiplex PCR. This table holds approximately 100,000 clones, about 90% found once. Time point noted: baseline, week 1 (first vaccination visit). Treatment in this sample: pre-vaccination baseline after standard-of-care therapy. Sequencing used PBMCs, obtained from a glioma patient treated with radiotherapy, temozolomide or both. Every receptor here comes from a woman aged 50 to 60 with glioma.

V and J are TRBV28 and TRBJ2-1; TRBD2 matches at 15 bases. Germline loops: CDR1 MDHEN, CDR2 SYDVKM. J gave up 10 bases and V 6 bases, and 10 bases lay outside the gene matches. This CDR3 is 16 amino acids long. CDR3 nucleotide sequence: TGTGCCAGCAGCCAGGGACTAGCGGGAGGAGGGGTCGAGCAGTTCTTC. Its protein product is CASSQGLAGGGVEQFF.

V usage is TRBV5-1 and J usage is TRBJ2-7; 8 positions agree with TRBD2. CDR3 length: 15 amino acids. V lost 1 base to trimming and J lost 2 bases; unmatched junction nucleotides: 5. Per the germline V gene, CDR1 is SGHRS and CDR2 is YFSETQ. This CDR3 is CASSLTAGAAYEQYF. The DNA of the CDR3 is TGCGCCAGCAGCTTGACAGCGGGAGCTGCCTACGAGCAGTACTTC.

The chain links TRBV4-1 to TRBJ2-7; TRBD1 is a possible D gene (6 bases). V lost 1 base and J 2 bases, leaving 15 bases between the germline ends. The CDR3 runs to 16 residues. Looked up from germline, CDR1 is MGHRA and CDR2 is YSYEKL. The CDR3 bases are TGCGCCAGCAGCCAAGTGGGTACAGGGAAACCCTACGAGCAGTACTTC. Protein product: CASSQVGTGKPYEQYF.

The chain combines TRBV9 with TRBJ2-1; D gene uncertain. Trimming removed 4 bases from V and 6 bases from J, with 8 bases in between. The germline CDR1 and CDR2 sequences are SGDLS and YYNGEE. The CDR3 has 12 amino acids. The CDR3 DNA reads TGTGCCAGCAGCCCGAGTATCAATGAGCAGTTCTTC. It specifies CASSPSINEQFF. Drawing the rest from reference TRBV9 and TRBJ2-1, the complete variable domain is DSGVTQTPKHLITATGQRVTLRCSPRSGDLSVYWYQQSLDQGLQFLIQYYNGEERAKGNILERFSAQQFPDLHSELNLSSLELGDSALYFCASSPSINEQFFGPGTRLTVL.

In this sample, this clone turned up once. V is TRBV5-1 and J is TRBJ2-7, with a weak D call TRBD1 (6 bases). CDR1 is SGHRS, CDR2 YFSETQ, per germline. The CDR3 contains 13 residues. Trimming took off 0 bases at V and 7 bases at J, with 11 bases between the two ends. DNA for the CDR3: TGCGCCAGCAGCTTGGAGGGGGTCCGGGAGCAGTACTTC. It yields the protein CASSLEGVREQYF. The full variable domain, completed using reference TRBV5-1 and TRBJ2-7, is KAGVTQTPRYLIKTRGQQVTLSCSPISGHRSVSWYQQTPGQGLQFLFEYFSETQRNKGNFPGRFSGRQFSNSRSEMNVSTLELGDSALYLCASSLEGVREQYFGPGTRLTVT.